This entry concerns a single TCR beta chain. The repertoire was sequenced with immunoSEQ multiplex PCR; TCRdb's copy has only in-frame clones and lacks some. This repertoire shows approximately 25,000 clones, approximately 72% found once; its top ten account for more than 6.5%. This sample stems from a study of blood T cell repertoires in COVID-19. Study in general: Samples came from the United States, Italy and Spain, spanning acute and convalescent COVID-19.

Followed over time, Seattle patients had been enrolled while infection was active. V lost 6 bases to trimming and J lost 5 bases; unmatched junction nucleotides: 3. Germline loops: CDR1 MDHEN, CDR2 SYDVKM. The CDR3 sequence is 14 residues long. The sequenced sample consisted of peripheral blood. This sequence was found in a man between 45 and 60 years old with COVID-19, enrolled during active disease. The V call is TRBV28, the J call TRBJ2-3, with 12 bases fitting TRBD2. For the CDR3, the DNA is TGTGCCAGCAGCCCTAGCGGGGGGGAAGATACGCAGTATTTT. It translates to CASSPSGGEDTQYF.